This TCR beta chain was observed in a study of T cell responses to AZD1222 COVID-19 vaccine. In its sample, this clone was seen once. Its target is not known. The germline V gene has CDR1 SNHLY and CDR2 FYNNEI. Between the trimmed V and J ends, which lost 3 bases and 0 bases, there was a span of 21 bases. The CDR3 length is 18 residues. Only in-frame clones appear in the TCRdb table, and some are missing; sequencing was by immunoSEQ multiplex PCR. The repertoire holds over 110,000 clones, roughly nine tenths seen once, with roughly 10% in the top ten. General study findings and limits: Mostly white British, mostly female donors; authors suggested clonal diversity may be underestimated.

This clonotype originated in an adult who received the AZD1222 COVID-19 vaccine. The sample here was peripheral blood, taken 28 days after the second AZD1222 dose. V gene TRBV2 combines with J gene TRBJ2-7; D is unclear. The CDR3 nucleotides read TGTGCCAGCAGTGAGAGGCCTCAGCTGGAGCTATACTCCTACGAGCAGTACTTC. Protein sequence: CASSERPQLELYSYEQYF.